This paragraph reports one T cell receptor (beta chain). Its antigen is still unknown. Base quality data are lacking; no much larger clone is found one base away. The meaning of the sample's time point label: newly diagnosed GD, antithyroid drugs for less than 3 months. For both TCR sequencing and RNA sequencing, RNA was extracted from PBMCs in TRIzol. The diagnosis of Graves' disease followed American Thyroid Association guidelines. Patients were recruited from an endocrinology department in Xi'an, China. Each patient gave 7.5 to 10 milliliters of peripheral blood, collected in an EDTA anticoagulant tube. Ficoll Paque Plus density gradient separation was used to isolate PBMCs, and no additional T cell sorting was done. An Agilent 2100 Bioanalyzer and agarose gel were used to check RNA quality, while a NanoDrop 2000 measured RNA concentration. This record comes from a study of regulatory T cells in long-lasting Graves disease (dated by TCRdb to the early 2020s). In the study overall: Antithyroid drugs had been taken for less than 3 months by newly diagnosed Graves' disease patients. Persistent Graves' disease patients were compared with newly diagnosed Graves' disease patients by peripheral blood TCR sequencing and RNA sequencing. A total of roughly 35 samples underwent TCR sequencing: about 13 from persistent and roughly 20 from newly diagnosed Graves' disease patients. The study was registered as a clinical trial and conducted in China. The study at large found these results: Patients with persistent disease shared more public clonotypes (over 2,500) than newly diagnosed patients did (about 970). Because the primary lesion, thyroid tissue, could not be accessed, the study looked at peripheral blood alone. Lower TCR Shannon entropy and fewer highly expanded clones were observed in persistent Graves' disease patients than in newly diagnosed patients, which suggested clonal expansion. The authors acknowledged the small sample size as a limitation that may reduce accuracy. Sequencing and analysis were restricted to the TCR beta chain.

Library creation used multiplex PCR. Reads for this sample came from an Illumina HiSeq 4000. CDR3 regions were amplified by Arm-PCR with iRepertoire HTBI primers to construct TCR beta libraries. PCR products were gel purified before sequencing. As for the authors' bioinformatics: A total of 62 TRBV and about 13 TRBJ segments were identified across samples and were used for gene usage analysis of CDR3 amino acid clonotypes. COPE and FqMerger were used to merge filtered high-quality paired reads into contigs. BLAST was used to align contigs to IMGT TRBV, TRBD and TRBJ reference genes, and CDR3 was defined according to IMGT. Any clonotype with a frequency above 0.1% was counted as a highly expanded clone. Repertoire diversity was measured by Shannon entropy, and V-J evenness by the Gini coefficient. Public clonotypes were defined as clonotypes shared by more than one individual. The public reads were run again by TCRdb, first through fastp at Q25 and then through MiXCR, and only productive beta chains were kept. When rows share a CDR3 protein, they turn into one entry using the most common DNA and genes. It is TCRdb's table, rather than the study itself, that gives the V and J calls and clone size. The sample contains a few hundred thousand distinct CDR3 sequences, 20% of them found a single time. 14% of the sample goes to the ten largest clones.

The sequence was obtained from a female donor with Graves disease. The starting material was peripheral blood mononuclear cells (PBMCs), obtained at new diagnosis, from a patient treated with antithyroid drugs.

Here is the DNA: TGTGCCAGCAGACCCCGGACTAGCGGGTTCTACAATGAGCAGTTCTTC. It encodes CASRPRTSGFYNEQFF. Rearrangement joined TRBV6-2 or TRBV6-3 to TRBJ2-5; 11 bases in the middle match TRBD2. The J call may be incorrect, as the DNA end agrees better with TRBJ2-1. CDR1 and CDR2 (MNHEY, SVGEGT) derive from the germline V gene. Its CDR3 holds 16 amino acids, cysteine through phenylalanine. Solely the CDR3 DNA is kept, with 48 bases framed from the first base.